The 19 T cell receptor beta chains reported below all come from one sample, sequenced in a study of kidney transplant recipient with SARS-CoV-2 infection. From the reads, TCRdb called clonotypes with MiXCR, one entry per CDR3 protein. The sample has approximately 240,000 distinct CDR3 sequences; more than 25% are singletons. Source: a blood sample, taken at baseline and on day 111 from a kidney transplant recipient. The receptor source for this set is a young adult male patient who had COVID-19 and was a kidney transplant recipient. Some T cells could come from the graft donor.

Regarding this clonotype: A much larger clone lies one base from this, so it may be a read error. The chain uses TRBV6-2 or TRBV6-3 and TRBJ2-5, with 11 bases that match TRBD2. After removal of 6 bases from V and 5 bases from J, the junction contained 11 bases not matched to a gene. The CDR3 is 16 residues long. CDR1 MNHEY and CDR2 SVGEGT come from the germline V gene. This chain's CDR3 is CASRPGRSGGDETQYF. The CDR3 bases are TGTGCCAGCAGACCCGGCCGTAGCGGGGGGGACGAGACCCAGTACTTC.

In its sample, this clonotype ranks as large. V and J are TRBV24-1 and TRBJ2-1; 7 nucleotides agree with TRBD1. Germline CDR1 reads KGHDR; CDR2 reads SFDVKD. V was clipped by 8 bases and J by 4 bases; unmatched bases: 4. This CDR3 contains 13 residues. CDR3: CATIGGEYNEQFF. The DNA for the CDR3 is TGTGCCACCATAGGGGGCGAGTACAATGAGCAGTTCTTC.

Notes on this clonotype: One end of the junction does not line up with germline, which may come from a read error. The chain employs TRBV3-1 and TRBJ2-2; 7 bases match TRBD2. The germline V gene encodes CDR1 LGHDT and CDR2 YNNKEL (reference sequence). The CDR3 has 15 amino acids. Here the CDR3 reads CASGQASGYTGELFF. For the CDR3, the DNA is TGTGCCAGCGGCCAAGCTAGCGGCTACACCGGGGAGCTGTTTTTT.

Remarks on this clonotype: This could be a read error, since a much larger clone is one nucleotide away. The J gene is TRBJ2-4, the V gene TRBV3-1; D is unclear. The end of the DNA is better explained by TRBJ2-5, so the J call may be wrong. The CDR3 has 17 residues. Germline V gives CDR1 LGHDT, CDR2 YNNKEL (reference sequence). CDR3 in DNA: TGTGCCGGCAGCAACGGAACTCCCATTTCTTTCTCTGAGACCCAGTACTTC. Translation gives CAGSNGTPISFSETQYF.

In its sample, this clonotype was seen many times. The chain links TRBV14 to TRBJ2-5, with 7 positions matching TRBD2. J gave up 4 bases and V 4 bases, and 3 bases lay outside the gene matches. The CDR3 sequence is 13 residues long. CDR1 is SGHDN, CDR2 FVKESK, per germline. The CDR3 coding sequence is TGTGCCAGCAGCCCGGGACTACCAGAGACCCAGTACTTC. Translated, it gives CASSPGLPETQYF.

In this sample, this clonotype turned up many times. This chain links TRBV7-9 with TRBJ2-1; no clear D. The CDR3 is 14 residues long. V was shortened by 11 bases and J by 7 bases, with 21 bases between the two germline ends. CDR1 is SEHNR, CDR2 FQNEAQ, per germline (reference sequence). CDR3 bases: TGTGCCGGTAAGTCCGACGCGGCGTTTAATGAGCAGTTCTTC. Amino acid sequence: CAGKSDAAFNEQFF.

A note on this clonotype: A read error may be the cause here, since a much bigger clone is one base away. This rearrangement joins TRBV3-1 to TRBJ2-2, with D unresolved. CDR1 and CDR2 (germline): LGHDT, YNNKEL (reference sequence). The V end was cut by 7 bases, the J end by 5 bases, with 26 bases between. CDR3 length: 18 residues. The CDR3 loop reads CASNPAAPISGLTGELFF. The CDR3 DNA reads TGTGCCAGCAACCCGGCAGCTCCCATTTCAGGCTTGACCGGGGAGCTGTTTTTT.

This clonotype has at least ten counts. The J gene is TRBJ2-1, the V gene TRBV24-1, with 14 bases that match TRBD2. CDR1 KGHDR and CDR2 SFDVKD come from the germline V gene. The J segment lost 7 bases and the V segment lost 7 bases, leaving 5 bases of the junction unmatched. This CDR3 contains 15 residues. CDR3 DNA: TGTGCCACCAGCCAGACTAGCGGGAGGGCTAATGAGCAGTTCTTC. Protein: CATSQTSGRANEQFF.

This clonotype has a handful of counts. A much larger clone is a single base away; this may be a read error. CDR3 sequence reads: CASSKVQECRKTNGYTF. CDR3 DNA: TGTGCCAGCAGTAAGGTTCAGGAATGTAGAAAGACCAATGGCTACACCTTC. The gene calls are TRBV6-1 and TRBJ1-2; D is unresolved. The V gene lost 5 bases and the J gene lost 6 bases, with 25 bases spanning the gap. The CDR3 runs 17 residues. Germline CDR1 reads MNHNS; CDR2 reads SASEGT.

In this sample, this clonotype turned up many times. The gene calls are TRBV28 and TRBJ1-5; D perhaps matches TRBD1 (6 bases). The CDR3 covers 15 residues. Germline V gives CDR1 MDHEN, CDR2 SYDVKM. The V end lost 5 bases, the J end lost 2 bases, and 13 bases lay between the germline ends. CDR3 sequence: CASSPQGLGNQPQHF. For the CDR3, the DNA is TGTGCCAGCAGTCCCCAGGGGTTGGGCAATCAGCCCCAGCATTTT.

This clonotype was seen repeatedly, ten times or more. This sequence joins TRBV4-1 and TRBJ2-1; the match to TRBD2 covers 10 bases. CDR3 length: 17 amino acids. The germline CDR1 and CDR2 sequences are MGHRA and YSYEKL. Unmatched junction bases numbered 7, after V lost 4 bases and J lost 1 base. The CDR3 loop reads CASSRGSGRLSYNEQFF. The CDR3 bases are TGCGCCAGCAGCCGGGGTAGCGGGAGGTTGTCCTACAATGAGCAGTTCTTC.

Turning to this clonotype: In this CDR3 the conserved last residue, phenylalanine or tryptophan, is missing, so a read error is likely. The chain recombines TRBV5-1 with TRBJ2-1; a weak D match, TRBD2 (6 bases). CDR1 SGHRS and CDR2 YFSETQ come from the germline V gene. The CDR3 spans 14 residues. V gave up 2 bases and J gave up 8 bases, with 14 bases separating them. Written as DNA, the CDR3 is TGCGCCAGCAGCTTCCAACGCGGAGGGGATGAGCAGTTCTTA. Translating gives CASSFQRGGDEQFL.

CDR3 protein: CSASPLGGKAFF. The DNA of the CDR3 is TGCAGTGCTTCCCCACTCGGGGGGAAAGCTTTCTTT. V gene TRBV20-1 combines with J gene TRBJ1-1, with D perhaps matching TRBD1 (5 bases). The CDR3 totals 12 residues. Germline V lookup: CDR1 DFQATT, CDR2 SNEGSKA (reference sequence). Trimming took off 5 bases at V and 9 bases at J, with 16 bases between the two ends.

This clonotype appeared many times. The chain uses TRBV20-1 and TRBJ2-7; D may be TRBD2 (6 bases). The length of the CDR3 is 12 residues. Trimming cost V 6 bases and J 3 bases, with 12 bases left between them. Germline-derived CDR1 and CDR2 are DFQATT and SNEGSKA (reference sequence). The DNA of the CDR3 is TGCAGTGCAGCGGGTGTGCTCTACGAGCAGTACTTC. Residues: CSAAGVLYEQYF.

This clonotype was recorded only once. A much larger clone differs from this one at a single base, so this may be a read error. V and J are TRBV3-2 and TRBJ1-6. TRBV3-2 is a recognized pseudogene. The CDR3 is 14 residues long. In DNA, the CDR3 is TGTGCCAGCAGCCAAGGTCGGGGATCATCAACCCTCCACTTT. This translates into CASSQGRGSSTLHF.

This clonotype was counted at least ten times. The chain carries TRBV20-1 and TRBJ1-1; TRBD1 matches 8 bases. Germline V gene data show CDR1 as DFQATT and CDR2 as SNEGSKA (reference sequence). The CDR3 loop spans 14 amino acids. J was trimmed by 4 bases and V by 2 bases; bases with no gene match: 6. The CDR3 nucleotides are TGCAGTGCTAGAATACAGGGGGGATTCACTGAAGCTTTCTTT. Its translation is CSARIQGGFTEAFF.

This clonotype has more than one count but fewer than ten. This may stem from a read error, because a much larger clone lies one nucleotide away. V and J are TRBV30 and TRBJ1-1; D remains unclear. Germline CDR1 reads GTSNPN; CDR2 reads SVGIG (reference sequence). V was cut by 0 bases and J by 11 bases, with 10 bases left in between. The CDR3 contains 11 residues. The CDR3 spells CAWSVVGEAFF. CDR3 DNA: TGTGCCTGGAGTGTAGTGGGAGAGGCTTTCTTT.

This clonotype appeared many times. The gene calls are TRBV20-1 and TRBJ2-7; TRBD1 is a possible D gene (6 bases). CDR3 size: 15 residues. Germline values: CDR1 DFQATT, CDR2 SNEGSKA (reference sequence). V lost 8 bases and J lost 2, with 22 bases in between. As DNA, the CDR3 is TGCAGTACAGGGAAACGGGACCGGGGTACCTACGAGCAGTACTTC. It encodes CSTGKRDRGTYEQYF.

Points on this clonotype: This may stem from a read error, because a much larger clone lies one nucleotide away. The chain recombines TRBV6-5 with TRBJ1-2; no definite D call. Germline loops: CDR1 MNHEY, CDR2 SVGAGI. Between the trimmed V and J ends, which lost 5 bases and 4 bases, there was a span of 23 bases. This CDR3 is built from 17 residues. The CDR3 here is CASSPGLAMRKTYGYTF. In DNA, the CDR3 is TGTGCCAGCAGTCCTGGCCTCGCTATGCGAAAGACCTATGGCTACACCTTC.